The 22 T cell receptor beta chains reported below all come from one sample, sequenced in a study of PD-1 blockade in mismatch repair-deficient tumors. Only in-frame clones appear in the TCRdb table, and some are missing; sequencing was by immunoSEQ multiplex PCR. The sample records 77,000 or so clones, roughly 80% being singletons. The sample here was peripheral blood, taken 44 weeks after starting pembrolizumab. These receptors all come from an adult with mismatch repair-deficient cancer.

The rearrangement joins TRBV5-1 to TRBJ2-7, with D possibly being TRBD1 (6 bases). Germline lookup yields CDR1 SGHRS and CDR2 YFSETQ. The CDR3 is 13 residues long. Trimming cost V 2 bases and J 3 bases, with 9 bases left between them. CDR3 protein: CASSLTGIYEQYF. CDR3 coding DNA: TGCGCCAGCAGCTTAACAGGGATCTACGAGCAGTACTTC.

This clone was counted between two and nine times. V is TRBV25-1 and J is TRBJ1-5; 10 positions match TRBD1. Germline V gives CDR1 MGHDK, CDR2 SYGVNS. The CDR3 length is 13 residues. Trimming cost V 6 bases and J 4 bases; bases outside gene matches: 0. CDR3 loop: CASRGQGNQPQHF. The CDR3 region has the DNA TGTGCCAGCAGGGGACAGGGGAATCAGCCCCAGCATTTT. The complete variable domain, with remaining parts taken from reference TRBV25-1 and TRBJ1-5, reads EADIYQTPRYLVIGTGKKITLECSQTMGHDKMYWYQQDPGMELHLIHYSYGVNSTEKGDLSSESTVSRIRTEHFPLTLESARPSHTSQYLCASRGQGNQPQHFGDGTRLSIL.

This clone showed up just a few times. The V and J genes are TRBV9 and TRBJ1-2, with 7 bases identical to TRBD1. The CDR3 sequence is 13 residues long. Trimming took 4 bases from V and 7 from J; bases not matched to a gene: 7. Germline V lookup: CDR1 SGDLS, CDR2 YYNGEE. The CDR3 DNA reads TGTGCCAGCAGCCTCAGGGGGGGCTCTGGCTACACCTTC. Translation: CASSLRGGSGYTF.

This clone showed up just once. V and J are TRBV9 and TRBJ2-3; possibly TRBD2 for D (6 bases). Germline assignment: CDR1 SGDLS and CDR2 YYNGEE. Trimming pared 3 bases from V and 7 bases from J, leaving 12 bases between. This CDR3 is 13 amino acids long. The CDR3 sequence is CASSEAGTNTQYF. The CDR3 DNA reads TGTGCCAGCAGCGAGGCGGGAACGAATACGCAGTATTTT. The full variable domain, rest sourced from reference TRBV9 and TRBJ2-3, is DSGVTQTPKHLITATGQRVTLRCSPRSGDLSVYWYQQSLDQGLQFLIQYYNGEERAKGNILERFSAQQFPDLHSELNLSSLELGDSALYFCASSEAGTNTQYFGPGTRLTVL.

This clone has more than one count but fewer than ten. This chain links TRBV6-4 with TRBJ2-1, with 10 bases lining up with TRBD2. The CDR3 has 16 residues. The germline V gene encodes CDR1 MRHNA and CDR2 SNTAGT. The J segment lost 4 bases and the V segment lost 2 bases, leaving 5 bases of the junction unmatched. CDR3 in amino acids: CASSDEPSGSYNEQFF. As DNA, the CDR3 is TGTGCCAGCAGTGACGAGCCTAGCGGGAGTTACAATGAGCAGTTCTTC.

V gene TRBV5-4 combines with J gene TRBJ2-5, with D unresolved. The CDR3 runs 14 residues. Germline V gene sequence: CDR1 SGHNT, CDR2 YYREEE (reference sequence). Trimming stripped 0 bases from V and 5 bases from J, with 11 bases between. The CDR3 sequence: CASSLARFGETQYF. The CDR3 coding sequence is TGTGCCAGCAGCTTGGCCCGATTCGGGGAGACCCAGTACTTC.

This clone was counted once. The chain joins TRBV7-2 to TRBJ2-1; TRBD2 matches at 9 bases. The V and J ends lost 4 bases and 4 bases, in that order; junction bases with no gene match: 5. CDR3 length: 15 amino acids. Germline V gene lookup returns CDR1 SGHTA and CDR2 FQGNSA. This chain's CDR3 is CASSSSSGKYNEQFF. The CDR3 DNA is TGTGCCAGCAGCTCTTCTAGCGGGAAGTACAATGAGCAGTTCTTC.

This chain links TRBV19 with TRBJ2-3; D is unresolved. Germline V gene data show CDR1 as LNHDA and CDR2 as SQIVND (reference sequence). V lost 6 bases to trimming and J lost 4 bases, with 11 bases between them. The CDR3 loop spans 13 amino acids. The CDR3 is CASSSSSPDTQYF. DNA of the CDR3: TGTGCCAGTAGCAGCAGCTCGCCAGATACGCAGTATTTT.

V usage is TRBV5-1 and J usage is TRBJ2-2; D uncertain. Germline assignment: CDR1 SGHRS and CDR2 YFSETQ. The CDR3 has 13 amino acids. V gave up 0 bases and J gave up 6 bases, with 6 bases separating them. For the CDR3, the DNA is TGCGCCAGCAGCTTGGCGGGTCCCGGGGAGCTGTTTTTT. Translated: CASSLAGPGELFF.

The DNA of the CDR3 is TGTGCCAGCAGCTTACGGACAGGGGCCTACGAGCAGTACTTC. Protein product: CASSLRTGAYEQYF. The V gene is TRBV6-5, the J gene TRBJ2-7; the match to TRBD1 covers 9 bases. CDR1 is MNHEY, CDR2 SVGAGI, per germline. V lost 6 bases, J lost 2 bases, and 5 bases stayed unmatched. This CDR3 region has 14 residues.

The rearrangement uses TRBV5-1 and TRBJ1-1; D remains unclear. The V gene's germline CDR1 is SGHRS and CDR2 YFSETQ. CDR3 length: 13 residues. Trimming stripped 5 bases from V and 0 bases from J, with 8 bases between. CDR3 DNA sequence: TGCGCCAGCAGAGAAGGACTGAACACTGAAGCTTTCTTT. Translated, it gives CASREGLNTEAFF. Supplemented by reference TRBV5-1 and TRBJ1-1, the full variable domain reads KAGVTQTPRYLIKTRGQQVTLSCSPISGHRSVSWYQQTPGQGLQFLFEYFSETQRNKGNFPGRFSGRQFSNSRSEMNVSTLELGDSALYLCASREGLNTEAFFGQGTRLTVV.

The chain joins TRBV30 to TRBJ2-1; D possibly matches TRBD1 or TRBD2 (5 bases each). CDR3 size: 14 residues. V lost 0 bases and J lost 4, with 10 bases in between. Germline V gives CDR1 GTSNPN, CDR2 SVGIG (reference sequence). CDR3 bases: TGTGCCTGGAGTGTACGGGGCGATTACAATGAGCAGTTCTTC. Translation gives CAWSVRGDYNEQFF.

This chain connects TRBV6-1 to TRBJ1-3; D unclear. Trimming stripped 4 bases from V and 0 bases from J, with 7 bases between. This CDR3 is built from 14 residues. The germline CDR1 and CDR2 sequences are MNHNS and SASEGT. This CDR3 is CASSVLGSGNTIYF. CDR3 nucleotides: TGTGCCAGCAGTGTATTGGGCTCTGGAAACACCATATATTTT.

This clone was detected many times. The V and J genes are TRBV7-2 and TRBJ2-1; possible D gene TRBD1, 6 bases. V was trimmed by 2 bases and J by 5 bases, leaving 13 bases between them. The germline V gene has CDR1 SGHTA and CDR2 FQGNSA. CDR3 length: 15 amino acids. DNA of the CDR3: TGTGCCAGCAGCTTAATTCTGGGGGCCGACAATGAGCAGTTCTTC. Translating it yields CASSLILGADNEQFF.

The chain couples TRBV27 to TRBJ2-5, with D perhaps matching TRBD1 or TRBD2 (5 bases each). The CDR3 sequence is 13 residues long. Trimming cost V 5 bases and J 5 bases, with 12 bases left between them. Germline CDR1 reads MNHEY; CDR2 reads SMNVEV (reference sequence). This chain's CDR3 is CASSPRDGETQYF. CDR3 DNA sequence: TGTGCCAGCAGTCCGAGGGACGGGGAGACCCAGTACTTC.

The genes are TRBV6-6 and TRBJ2-1; no firm D call. V was clipped by 8 bases and J by 2 bases, with 19 bases between them. The CDR3 runs to 16 residues. The V gene's germline CDR1 is MNHNY and CDR2 SVGAGI (reference sequence). The CDR3 loop reads CASGIGSWEAYNEQFF. CDR3 nucleotide sequence: TGTGCCAGCGGAATAGGGTCTTGGGAAGCCTACAATGAGCAGTTCTTC.

V gene TRBV7-2 combines with J gene TRBJ2-3; 7 positions match TRBD2. This CDR3 spans 16 amino acids. V was clipped by 5 bases and J by 1 base; unmatched bases: 9. Per the germline V gene, CDR1 is SGHTA and CDR2 is FQGNSA. CDR3 sequence reads: CASSLGTTFGTDTQYF. The CDR3 region has the DNA TGTGCCAGCAGCCTAGGGACTACCTTCGGCACAGATACGCAGTATTTT.

The CDR3 sequence is CASSYVRPAYPLETQYF. The CDR3 DNA reads TGTGCCAGCAGCTACGTCAGACCTGCTTACCCGTTAGAGACCCAGTACTTC. J is TRBJ2-5 and V is TRBV7-8; D not resolved. The CDR3 runs to 17 residues. The V gene's germline CDR1 is SGHVS and CDR2 FQNEAQ. Trimming pared 4 bases from V and 4 bases from J, leaving 22 bases between.

The genes are TRBV5-1 and TRBJ2-5; the D gene is possibly TRBD1 (5 bases). There are 13 residues in the CDR3. Trimming removed 5 bases from V and 1 base from J, with 9 bases in between. Germline V gene data show CDR1 as SGHRS and CDR2 as YFSETQ. The CDR3 nucleotides are TGCGCCAGCAGTTGGACACTCCAAGAGACCCAGTACTTC. Its translation is CASSWTLQETQYF.

V and J are TRBV7-8 and TRBJ1-3; weak D call: TRBD1 (5 bases). CDR1 is SGHVS and CDR2 is FQNEAQ in the germline V gene. V was cut by 3 bases and J by 2 bases, with 8 bases left in between. CDR3 length: 14 residues. CDR3 nucleotide sequence: TGTGCCAGCAGCTTCCGAGGGGCTGGAAACACCATATATTTT. This codes for CASSFRGAGNTIYF.

The chain uses TRBV6-6 and TRBJ2-1; D is perhaps TRBD1 (8 bases). This CDR3 contains 14 residues. CDR1 is MNHNY and CDR2 is SVGAGI in the germline V gene (reference sequence). V was shortened by 3 bases and J by 8 bases, with 14 bases between the two germline ends. The CDR3 spells CASSYPAGQDEQFF. The CDR3, as DNA: TGTGCCAGCAGTTATCCAGCGGGACAGGATGAGCAGTTCTTC.

The CDR3 is CASGEGAPGNTIYF. For the CDR3, the DNA is TGTGCCAGTGGGGAGGGGGCACCGGGAAACACCATATATTTT. The chain employs TRBV19 and TRBJ1-3; 7 bases match TRBD1. The V segment lost 8 bases and the J segment 4 bases; nucleotides outside the gene matches: 8. The germline V gene encodes CDR1 LNHDA and CDR2 SQIVND (reference sequence). The CDR3 has 14 residues.